The 25 T cell receptor beta chains in this list originate from one sample, sequenced in a study of cytomegalovirus exposure and HLA in healthy donors. Primers: 60 Vbeta forward and 13 Jbeta reverse. Generated by immunoSEQ multiplex PCR, the TCRdb table keeps only in-frame clones and is missing some. This repertoire comprises about 79,000 clones; its ten largest clones make up about 4.6%. What was sequenced was PBMCs. Source of these receptors: a young man in good health and CMV-seronegative.

The rearrangement uses TRBV6-5 and TRBJ1-1; the D gene is possibly TRBD1 (5 bases). Trimming took 6 bases from V and 3 from J, leaving 11 bases between them. CDR1 and CDR2 from the germline V gene are MNHEY and SVGAGI. The CDR3 is 13 residues long. CDR3 coding DNA: TGTGCCAGCAGCTGGGAGGGGTACACTGAAGCTTTCTTT. It encodes CASSWEGYTEAFF.

V usage is TRBV4-3 and J usage is TRBJ2-3; the D gene is possibly TRBD2 (6 bases). Germline CDR1 reads LGHNA; CDR2 reads YSLEER. The CDR3 has 17 residues. Trimming shortened V by 0 bases and J by 0 bases, and 13 bases separated the two germline ends. CDR3 region: CASSQDPASVSTDTQYF. The CDR3, as DNA: TGCGCCAGCAGCCAAGATCCGGCTAGCGTTAGCACAGATACGCAGTATTTT.

The V call is TRBV6-5, the J call TRBJ2-7, with 9 bases matching TRBD2. Germline V lookup: CDR1 MNHEY, CDR2 SVGAGI. V trimming: 2 bases; J trimming: 4 bases; junction bases outside the gene matches: 3. CDR3 length: 14 amino acids. The CDR3 protein is CASSYQAGGYEQYF. The DNA of the CDR3 is TGTGCCAGCAGTTACCAGGCGGGAGGGTACGAGCAGTACTTC.

V and J are TRBV30 and TRBJ1-5; 7 nucleotides match TRBD1. Germline lookup yields CDR1 GTSNPN and CDR2 SVGIG (reference sequence). The CDR3 covers 15 residues. J was trimmed by 7 bases and V by 0 bases; bases with no gene match: 9. CDR3: CAWSVQQGGLQPQHF. The CDR3 DNA reads as TGTGCCTGGAGTGTCCAGCAGGGGGGTTTGCAGCCCCAGCATTTT.

This chain's CDR3 is CASSESPPGEKLFF. The CDR3 DNA follows: TGTGCCAGCAGTGAGTCCCCACCGGGAGAAAAACTGTTTTTT. V usage is TRBV25-1 and J usage is TRBJ1-4; D gene unclear. Germline V gene lookup returns CDR1 MGHDK and CDR2 SYGVNS. This CDR3 is built from 14 residues. Trimming removed 3 bases from V and 8 bases from J, with 13 bases in between.

The rearrangement joins TRBV2 to TRBJ2-7; D unclear. This CDR3 region has 12 residues. Germline assignment: CDR1 SNHLY and CDR2 FYNNEI. With 3 bases removed from V and 6 bases from J, the gap between germline ends came to 9 bases. CDR3 bases: TGTGCCAGCAGTGAGATAAGCTTCGAGCAGTACTTC. Protein sequence: CASSEISFEQYF.

The rearrangement uses TRBV6-6 and TRBJ2-3, with TRBD2 matching over 8 bases. V gave up 8 bases and J gave up 4 bases; unmatched junction bases: 5. Germline values: CDR1 MNHNY, CDR2 SVGAGI (reference sequence). The CDR3 spans 13 residues. CDR3 region: CASLSGGADTQYF. The CDR3 DNA sequence: TGTGCCAGCTTAAGCGGGGGAGCAGATACGCAGTATTTT.

The chain uses TRBV20-1 and TRBJ2-3, with TRBD1 identical over 8 bases. V lost 8 bases, J lost 6 bases, and 4 bases stayed unmatched. The germline CDR1 and CDR2 sequences are DFQATT and SNEGSKA (reference sequence). The CDR3 loop spans 11 amino acids. The CDR3: CSPGGEDTQYF. The CDR3 nucleotides read TGCAGTCCAGGGGGCGAGGATACGCAGTATTTT.

The chain carries TRBV20-1 and TRBJ1-2; TRBD1 is a possible D gene (5 bases). Germline values: CDR1 DFQATT, CDR2 SNEGSKA (reference sequence). The CDR3 has 11 residues. V lost 3 bases, J lost 7 bases, and 9 bases lay in between. The CDR3 is CSASGGIGYTF. The DNA for the CDR3 is TGCAGTGCTAGTGGGGGGATTGGCTACACCTTC.

V usage is TRBV7-9 and J usage is TRBJ2-1, with 9 bases matching TRBD2. V was clipped by 7 bases and J by 5 bases; unmatched bases: 9. The CDR3 length is 15 residues. Germline values: CDR1 SEHNR, CDR2 FQNEAQ (reference sequence). In DNA form, the CDR3 reads TGTGCCAGCACCCGGCTCGTAGCGGGGGACAATGAGCAGTTCTTC. Amino acids: CASTRLVAGDNEQFF.

The chain joins TRBV27 to TRBJ1-2; no definite D call. The CDR3 contains 12 residues. V was clipped by 3 bases and J by 1 base, with 3 bases between them. Germline V gives CDR1 MNHEY, CDR2 SMNVEV (reference sequence). For the CDR3, the DNA is TGTGCCAGCAGTTTCGGTAACTATGGCTACACCTTC. Amino acid sequence: CASSFGNYGYTF.

J is TRBJ2-7 and V is TRBV7-9; TRBD1 matches at 7 bases. The germline CDR1 and CDR2 sequences are SEHNR and FQNEAQ (reference sequence). This CDR3 is 12 amino acids long. The J segment lost 4 bases and the V segment lost 5 bases, leaving 2 bases of the junction unmatched. CDR3 sequence: CASSPGQYEQYF. CDR3 coding DNA: TGTGCCAGCAGCCCGGGACAGTACGAGCAGTACTTC.

The V call is TRBV6-5, the J call TRBJ2-5, with 14 positions matching TRBD2. With 0 bases clipped from V and 11 bases from J, the junction kept 8 bases outside the gene matches. The CDR3 runs 16 residues. Germline CDR1 and CDR2: MNHEY and SVGAGI. CDR3 nucleotides: TGTGCCAGCAGTTACTCGACTAGCGGGAGGGCCGGGGAGCAGTACTTC. Its translation: CASSYSTSGRAGEQYF.

This chain links TRBV4-1 with TRBJ1-2, with 9 bases identical to TRBD1. Germline CDR1 reads MGHRA; CDR2 reads YSYEKL. The CDR3 runs to 18 residues. V dropped 1 base and J dropped 2; count of bases not matched to a gene: 11. The CDR3 spells CASSQVLRTGVRNYGYTF. The CDR3 DNA follows: TGCGCCAGCAGCCAAGTCCTACGGACAGGGGTCAGGAACTATGGCTACACCTTC.

V gene TRBV5-1 combines with J gene TRBJ2-5; 9 positions agree with TRBD1. The J call could be wrong; TRBJ2-7 is a better fit for the DNA end. This CDR3 region has 14 residues. CDR1 and CDR2 (germline): SGHRS, YFSETQ. CDR3 loop: CASSSGTGITEQYF. The CDR3 DNA sequence: TGCGCCAGCAGCTCCGGGACAGGGATCACCGAGCAGTACTTC.

The CDR3 reads CSVKGQSQRAFF. CDR3 DNA sequence: TGCAGCGTGAAGGGACAGTCCCAACGCGCTTTCTTT. The rearrangement uses TRBV29-1 and TRBJ1-1; TRBD1 matches at 7 bases. Per germline, CDR1 SQVTM and CDR2 ANQGSEA. This CDR3 region has 12 residues. With 6 bases clipped from V and 11 bases from J, the junction kept 12 bases outside the gene matches.

The J gene is TRBJ2-7, the V gene TRBV4-3, with TRBD2 matching over 8 bases. Germline trimming cut 1 base from V and 7 bases from J; bases unmatched to any gene: 6. This CDR3 comprises 14 residues. Germline assignment: CDR1 LGHNA and CDR2 YSLEER. CDR3 nucleotide sequence: TGCGCCAGCAGCCAAGCGGGAGGGCCGGAGGAGCAGTACTTC. Its protein product is CASSQAGGPEEQYF.

This chain links TRBV5-6 with TRBJ2-5; TRBD1 matches 10 bases. Trimming removed 1 base from V and 5 bases from J; junction bases left unmatched: 5. The CDR3 has 15 amino acids. Germline V gene data show CDR1 as SGHDT and CDR2 as YYEEEE. DNA of the CDR3: TGTGCCAGCAGCTTGAGGACAGGGGGAGGGGAGACCCAGTACTTC. Its translation: CASSLRTGGGETQYF.

The genes are TRBV6-5 and TRBJ1-1; 9 bases are shared with TRBD1. The CDR3 is 16 amino acids. Looked up from germline, CDR1 is MNHEY and CDR2 is SVGAGI. V shed 1 base, J shed 5 bases, and the junction held 8 bases outside the gene matches. CDR3 sequence reads: CASSYFLRQGGTEAFF. For the CDR3, the DNA is TGTGCCAGCAGTTACTTCTTAAGACAGGGGGGAACTGAAGCTTTCTTT.

V usage is TRBV11-1 and J usage is TRBJ2-5; tentatively, D is TRBD2 (5 bases). The germline V and J ends were trimmed by 8 bases and 9 bases, with 19 bases remaining between them. The CDR3 is 13 amino acids. CDR1 and CDR2 from the germline V gene are SGHAT and FQDESV (reference sequence). In DNA, the CDR3 is TGTGCCAGCCGACGGAGCGGAGAACGACCCCAGTACTTC. It specifies CASRRSGERPQYF.

The genes are TRBV28 and TRBJ1-2; tentatively, D is TRBD1 (5 bases). Germline V gives CDR1 MDHEN, CDR2 SYDVKM. The V end was cut by 8 bases, the J end by 0 bases, with 16 bases between. This CDR3 has 15 residues. In DNA form, the CDR3 reads TGTGCCAGCCGGACACTGCCCGAAGCTAACTATGGCTACACCTTC. This sequence encodes CASRTLPEANYGYTF.

The chain uses TRBV7-3 and TRBJ2-3; D possibly corresponds to TRBD2 (6 bases). The germline CDR1 and CDR2 sequences are SGHTA and FQGTGA. The V end was cut by 5 bases, the J end by 2 bases, with 8 bases between. The CDR3 is made up of 13 amino acids. The CDR3 is CASSRDFTDTQYF. The CDR3 DNA sequence: TGTGCCAGCAGCAGGGACTTCACAGATACGCAGTATTTT. Complete variable domain (other parts from reference TRBV7-3 and TRBJ2-3): GAGVSQTPSNKVTEKGKYVELRCDPISGHTALYWYRQSLGQGPEFLIYFQGTGAADDSGLPNDRFFAVRPEGSVSTLKIQRTERGDSAVYLCASSRDFTDTQYFGPGTRLTVL.

The rearrangement uses TRBV4-2 and TRBJ1-1; 8 bases are a match to TRBD1. V lost 9 bases to trimming and J lost 1 base; unmatched junction nucleotides: 10. Looked up from germline, CDR1 is LGHNA and CDR2 is YNFKEQ. The CDR3 length is 15 residues. CDR3 amino acids: CASCLDRGTNTEAFF. The CDR3 DNA sequence: TGTGCCAGTTGTCTCGACAGGGGAACGAACACTGAAGCTTTCTTT.

The chain joins TRBV25-1 to TRBJ1-6; weak D call: TRBD1 (6 bases). V was shortened by 4 bases and J by 7 bases, with 14 bases between the two germline ends. CDR3 length: 15 amino acids. CDR1 MGHDK and CDR2 SYGVNS come from the germline V gene. The CDR3 loop is CASSAPGGGNSPLHF. The DNA of the CDR3 is TGTGCCAGCAGTGCCCCGGGGGGGGGCAATTCACCCCTCCACTTT. The full variable domain, in which reference TRBV25-1 and TRBJ1-6 provide the parts outside the CDR3, is EADIYQTPRYLVIGTGKKITLECSQTMGHDKMYWYQQDPGMELHLIHYSYGVNSTEKGDLSSESTVSRIRTEHFPLTLESARPSHTSQYLCASSAPGGGNSPLHFGNGTRLTVT.

The rearrangement joins TRBV2 to TRBJ2-7; the D is unclear. CDR3 size: 13 residues. Germline values: CDR1 SNHLY, CDR2 FYNNEI. Trimming cost V 4 bases and J 1 base, with 8 bases left between them. DNA for the CDR3: TGTGCCAGCAGTGTAACGGTATCCTACGAGCAGTACTTC. It codes for CASSVTVSYEQYF.